This T cell receptor (beta chain) was sequenced in a study of cytomegalovirus exposure and HLA in healthy donors. The donors, nominally healthy at sampling, likely had unrecorded immune exposures. It was with 60 Vbeta and 13 Jbeta primers that the PCR ran. Produced via immunoSEQ multiplex PCR; TCRdb's table is partial and in-frame only. Of fewer than 60,000 clones listed, roughly 80% are singletons. Germline CDR1 is SGHKS and CDR2 is YYEKEE (reference sequence). The CDR3 length is 14 residues. The V segment lost 4 bases and the J segment 2 bases; nucleotides outside the gene matches: 5. This TCR was sampled from a woman between 40 and 55 years old in good health and CMV-seropositive. Input material: PBMCs. This rearrangement joins TRBV5-5 to TRBJ1-2, with 7 nucleotides matching TRBD1. CDR3 sequence (DNA): TGTGCCAGCAGCCCGGGACAGCAAAACTATGGCTACACCTTC. It codes for CASSPGQQNYGYTF.